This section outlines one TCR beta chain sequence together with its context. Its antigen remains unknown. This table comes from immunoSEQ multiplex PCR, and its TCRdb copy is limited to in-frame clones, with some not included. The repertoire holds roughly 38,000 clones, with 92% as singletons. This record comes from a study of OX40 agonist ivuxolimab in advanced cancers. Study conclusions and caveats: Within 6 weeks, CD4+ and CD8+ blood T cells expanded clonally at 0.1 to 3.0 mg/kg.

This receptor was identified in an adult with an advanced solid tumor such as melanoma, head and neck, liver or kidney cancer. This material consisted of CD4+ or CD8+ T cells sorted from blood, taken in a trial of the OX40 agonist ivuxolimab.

The CDR3 sequence: CASRRQGNEQFF. CDR3 nucleotide sequence: TGTGCCAGCAGGCGACAGGGGAATGAGCAGTTCTTC. The rearrangement joins TRBV6-5 to TRBJ2-1, with 8 bases lining up with TRBD1. The CDR3 length is 12 residues. J gave up 7 bases and V 6 bases, and 2 bases lay outside the gene matches. Germline V gene lookup returns CDR1 MNHEY and CDR2 SVGAGI.